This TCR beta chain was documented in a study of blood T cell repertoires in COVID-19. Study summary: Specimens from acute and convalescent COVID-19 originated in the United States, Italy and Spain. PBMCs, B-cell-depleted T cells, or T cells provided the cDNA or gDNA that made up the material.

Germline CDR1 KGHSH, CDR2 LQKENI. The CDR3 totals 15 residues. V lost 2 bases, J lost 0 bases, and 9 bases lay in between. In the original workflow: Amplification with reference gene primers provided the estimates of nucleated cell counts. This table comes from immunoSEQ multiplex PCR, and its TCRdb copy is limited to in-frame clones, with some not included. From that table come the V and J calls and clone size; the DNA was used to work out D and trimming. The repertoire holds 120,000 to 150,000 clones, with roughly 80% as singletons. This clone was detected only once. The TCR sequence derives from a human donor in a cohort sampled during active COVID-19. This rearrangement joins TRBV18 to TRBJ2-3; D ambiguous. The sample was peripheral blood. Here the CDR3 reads CASSPDFTSTDTQYF. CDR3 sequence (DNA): TGTGCCAGCTCACCAGACTTTACTAGCACAGATACGCAGTATTTT.